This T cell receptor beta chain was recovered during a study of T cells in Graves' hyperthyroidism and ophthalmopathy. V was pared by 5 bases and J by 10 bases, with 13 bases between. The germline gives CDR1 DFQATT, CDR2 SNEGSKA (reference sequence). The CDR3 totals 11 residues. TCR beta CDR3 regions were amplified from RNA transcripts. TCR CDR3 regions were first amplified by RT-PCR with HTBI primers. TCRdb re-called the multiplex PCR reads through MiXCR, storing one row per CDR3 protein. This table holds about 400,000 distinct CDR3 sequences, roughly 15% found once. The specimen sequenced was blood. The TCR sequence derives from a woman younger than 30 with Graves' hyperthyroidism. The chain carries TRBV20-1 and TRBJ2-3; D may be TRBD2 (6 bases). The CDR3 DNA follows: TGCAGTGCTCGAAATTGGGAGGCGCAGTATTTT. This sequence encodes CSARNWEAQYF.